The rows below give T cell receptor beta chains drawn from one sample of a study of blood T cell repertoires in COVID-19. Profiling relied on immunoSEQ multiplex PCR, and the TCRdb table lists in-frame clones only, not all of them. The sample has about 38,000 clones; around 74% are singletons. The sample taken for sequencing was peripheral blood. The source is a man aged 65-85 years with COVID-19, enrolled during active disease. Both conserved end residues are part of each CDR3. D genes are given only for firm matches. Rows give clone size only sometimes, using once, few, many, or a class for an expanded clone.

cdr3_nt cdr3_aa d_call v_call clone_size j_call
TGCAGCGCCACCTCTTTGGGGGGCACTGAAGCTTTCTTT CSATSLGGTEAFF NA TRBV29-1 NA TRBJ1-1
TGTGCCAGCACCCTCCTCTTTACAGGGTCCACTGAAGCTTTCTTT CASTLLFTGSTEAFF NA TRBV7-2 NA TRBJ1-1
TGTGCCAGCAGCTCCGGACAGGCTTCAACTAATGAAAAACTGTTTTTT CASSSGQASTNEKLFF TRBD1 TRBV7-9 NA TRBJ1-4
TGTGCCAGTACCCGCGCGGGGGACTCCCCCTCCTACGAGCAGTACTTC CASTRAGDSPSYEQYF TRBD2 TRBV19 NA TRBJ2-7
TGTGCCAGCAGCTTAGGGACCGGGACAGAGGCCGGGGAGCTGTTTTTT CASSLGTGTEAGELFF TRBD1 TRBV7-6 NA TRBJ2-2
TGTGCCAGCTCACCGGGCAACTCCTACGAGCAGTACTTC CASSPGNSYEQYF NA TRBV18 NA TRBJ2-7
TGCGCCAGCACTTCAGGGACTCGAAATCTGAATGAGCAGTTCTTC CASTSGTRNLNEQFF NA TRBV5-1 NA TRBJ2-1
TGCGCCAGCAGTGAACCCGACAGGAACGGCTACACCTTC CASSEPDRNGYTF NA TRBV10-2 NA TRBJ1-2
TGTGCCAGCAACCCCGGGGGTGGGGAGCAGTACTTC CASNPGGGEQYF NA TRBV12-3/TRBV12-4 NA TRBJ2-7
TGTGCCAGCCGGACAGCTAATTCACCCCTCCACTTT CASRTANSPLHF NA TRBV2 NA TRBJ1-6
TGTGCCAGTAGGGCGGGGATAGCTAACTATGGCTACACCTTC CASRAGIANYGYTF NA TRBV19 few TRBJ1-2
TGTGCCAGCAGCAAATCGAGGGGGGACAGCGCCACTGAAGCTTTCTTT CASSKSRGDSATEAFF NA TRBV21-1 NA TRBJ1-1
TGTGCCTGGTCACAGGGAAACTATGGCTACACCTTC CAWSQGNYGYTF NA TRBV30 NA TRBJ1-2
TGCGCCAGCCAACCAGCAGGGGGGCCTTACGAGCAGTACTTC CASQPAGGPYEQYF NA TRBV5-1 NA TRBJ2-7
TGCGCCAGCAGCTTGGAACTAGCGGGGACGAGCTCCTACAATGAGCAGTTCTTC CASSLELAGTSSYNEQFF TRBD2 TRBV5-1 NA TRBJ2-1